This T cell receptor beta chain appears in the sequencing data of a study of post-analysis software for immune sequencing data. Concerning this clonotype: Its antigen is not known.

General study results and limits: Five TRBV segments were more frequent in patients than controls; TRBV5-6, TRBV5-1 and TRBV20-1 belonged to this group.

Sequencing libraries made from TCR beta cDNA carried unique molecular identifiers. Each CDR3 protein gets one entry after TCRdb re-called the PCR reads with MiXCR. The profile shows hundreds of thousands of distinct CDR3 sequences, approximately 30% of them singletons. The germline V and J ends were trimmed by 9 bases and 1 base, with 14 bases remaining between them. The germline V gene encodes CDR1 SGHTA and CDR2 FQGNSA. This CDR3 is built from 14 residues. This TCR came from a girl aged 10 to 17 with multiple sclerosis. Sequenced: blood. The chain combines TRBV7-2 with TRBJ2-3; no clear D. The CDR3 nucleotides are TGTGCCAGTGCCCGGGCCGGACGCACAGATACGCAGTATTTT. Translating gives CASARAGRTDTQYF.